This T cell receptor beta chain was recovered during a study of T cell responses to AZD1222 COVID-19 vaccine. Study observations and caveats: Unmutated regions of variants are reportedly targeted by nearly half of spike-specific TCRs. Only after the peak T cell response were repertoires sampled. Recipients of AZD1222 seropositive at baseline numbered only 6 or 7.

CDR3 size: 16 residues. CDR1 MDHEN and CDR2 SYDVKM come from the germline V gene. V was shortened by 6 bases and J by 1 base, with 16 bases between the two germline ends. Regarding this clone: No antigen is known for it.

The data were produced by immunoSEQ multiplex PCR, yet TCRdb's version contains in-frame clones alone and is incomplete. The profile shows some 100,000 clones, 87% of them singletons. The origin of this receptor is an adult in good health. This material consisted of peripheral blood, taken on day 0 of AZD1222 vaccination. The chain has TRBV28 and TRBJ2-4; D ambiguous. The CDR3 nucleotides are TGTGCCAGCAGCCGAATTCGAGTCGACGCCAAAAACATTCAGTACTTC. Encoded protein: CASSRIRVDAKNIQYF. The entire variable domain, with the rest obtained from reference TRBV28 and TRBJ2-4, is as follows: DVKVTQSSRYLVKRTGEKVFLECVQDMDHENMFWYRQDPGLGLRLIYFSYDVKMKEKGDIPEGYSVSREKKERFSLILESASTNQTSMYLCASSRIRVDAKNIQYFGAGTRLSVL.